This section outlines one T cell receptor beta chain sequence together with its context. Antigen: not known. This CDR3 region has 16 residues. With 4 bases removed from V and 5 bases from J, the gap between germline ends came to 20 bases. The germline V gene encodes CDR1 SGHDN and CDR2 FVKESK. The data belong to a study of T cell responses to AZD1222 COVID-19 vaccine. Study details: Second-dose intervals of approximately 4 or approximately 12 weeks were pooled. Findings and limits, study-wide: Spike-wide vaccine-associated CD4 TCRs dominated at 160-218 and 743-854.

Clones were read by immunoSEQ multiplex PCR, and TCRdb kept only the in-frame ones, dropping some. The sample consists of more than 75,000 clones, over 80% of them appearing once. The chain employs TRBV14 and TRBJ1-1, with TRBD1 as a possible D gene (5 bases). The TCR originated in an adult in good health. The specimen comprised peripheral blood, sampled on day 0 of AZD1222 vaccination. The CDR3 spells CASSRNSGPSRTEAFF. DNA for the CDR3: TGTGCCAGCAGCCGAAACTCGGGACCCAGTAGGACTGAAGCTTTCTTT.